Following are 8 T cell receptor beta chains from one sample sequenced in a study of a mutant IDH1 vaccine in newly diagnosed glioma (dated by TCRdb to about 2021). The library was made by the immunoSEQ multiplex PCR assay. Held by TCRdb, this immuneACCESS table contains in-frame sequences only and omits some clones. Under half of the omission traces to an unresolved V gene where checked; the cause of the rest is unknown. The sample records over 80,000 clones, 80% to 90% of which are singletons. Together, the top ten hold around 5.3% of the sample. Their antigens remain unidentified. In the paper's terms, the time point label means: week 47, end of study. Each vaccine dose, consisting of 300 ug of a 20-mer mutant IDH1 peptide in Montanide, was administered subcutaneously with topical imiquimod. The material was PBMCs, obtained from a glioma patient whose treatment included an IDH1 peptide vaccine. Every receptor here comes from a man aged 40-49 years with glioma.

The rearrangement joins TRBV19 to TRBJ2-2; the match to TRBD1 covers 9 bases. The CDR3 covers 16 residues. Germline-derived CDR1 and CDR2 are LNHDA and SQIVND (reference sequence). The junction had 12 bases not matched to a gene; V was cut back by 10 bases and J by 3 bases. The CDR3: CANHANDRGDTGELFF. The CDR3 coding sequence is TGTGCCAACCACGCTAACGACAGGGGGGACACCGGGGAGCTGTTTTTT.

Points on this clone: This sample includes further DNA sequences coding for the same CDR3. This chain joins TRBV9 and TRBJ2-6; no firm D call. There are 15 residues in the CDR3. The V end lost 0 bases, the J end lost 4 bases, and 8 bases lay between the germline ends. Germline loops: CDR1 SGDLS, CDR2 YYNGEE. Here the CDR3 DNA reads TGTGCCAGCAGCGTAGGGTCCCTCGGGGCCAACGTCCTGACTTTC. Translating gives CASSVGSLGANVLTF.

CDR3 sequence: CAITGTTPGQRSHNEQFF. The DNA of the CDR3 is TGTGCCATCACCGGGACAACCCCGGGACAGCGTTCCCACAATGAGCAGTTCTTC. The rearrangement joins TRBV6-4 to TRBJ2-1, with 7 bases that match TRBD1. V trimming: 10 bases; J trimming: 5 bases; junction bases outside the gene matches: 23. Per the germline V gene, CDR1 is MRHNA and CDR2 is SNTAGT. The CDR3 is 18 amino acids.

Note on this clone: Likely a read error: the CDR3 ends without its conserved phenylalanine or tryptophan. V usage is TRBV7-6 and J usage is TRBJ2-7, with D unresolved. The CDR3 has 13 residues. The germline V gene has CDR1 SGHVS and CDR2 FNYEAQ. Trimming stripped 0 bases from V and 2 bases from J, with 5 bases between. CDR3 protein: CASSLAPAYEQYI. CDR3 coding DNA: TGTGCCAGCAGCTTAGCGCCAGCCTACGAGCAGTACATC.

V usage is TRBV7-8 and J usage is TRBJ1-1; TRBD1 might be the D (5 bases). The CDR3 is 19 residues long. The germline V gene has CDR1 SGHVS and CDR2 FQNEAQ. V was cut by 7 bases and J by 5 bases, with 32 bases left in between. The CDR3 sequence: CASTFLLGVLGLERTEAFF. The CDR3 region has the DNA TGTGCCAGCACCTTCTTATTAGGGGTTCTGGGGCTTGAGAGGACTGAAGCTTTCTTT. The whole variable domain, filled in from reference TRBV7-8 and TRBJ1-1, reads GAGVSQSPRYKVAKRGQDVALRCDPISGHVSLFWYQQALGQGPEFLTYFQNEAQLDKSGLPSDRFFAERPEGSVSTLKIQRTQQEDSAVYLCASTFLLGVLGLERTEAFFGQGTRLTVV.

The V call is TRBV28, the J call TRBJ1-5; D is perhaps TRBD1 (6 bases). The CDR3 extends over 16 amino acids. CDR1 is MDHEN, CDR2 SYDVKM, per germline. The V gene lost 7 bases and the J gene lost 0 bases, with 16 bases spanning the gap. DNA of the CDR3: TGTGCCAGCACCCTCCGGGACATCTATAGCAATCAGCCCCAGCATTTT. Amino acids: CASTLRDIYSNQPQHF.

The chain links TRBV7-8 to TRBJ2-5; possible D gene TRBD2, 6 bases. CDR1 is SGHVS, CDR2 FQNEAQ, per germline. With 2 bases removed from V and 5 bases from J, the gap between germline ends came to 24 bases. The CDR3 has 18 amino acids. CDR3 protein: CASSLHENSGGLRETQYF. The CDR3 region has the DNA TGTGCCAGCAGCTTACACGAAAATAGCGGCGGCCTCCGGGAGACCCAGTACTTC.

The DNA of the CDR3 is TGTGCCTGGAAGCTGGGCGACAATGAGCAGTTCTTC. Protein: CAWKLGDNEQFF. V usage is TRBV30 and J usage is TRBJ2-1; D uncertain. The CDR3 is made up of 12 amino acids. V lost 4 bases and J lost 5, with 9 bases in between. Germline CDR1 reads GTSNPN; CDR2 reads SVGIG (reference sequence).